This TCR beta chain was obtained from a study of blood T cell repertoires in COVID-19. Study in general: Researchers got acute and convalescent COVID-19 samples from the United States, Italy and Spain. From T cells, B-cell-depleted T cells, or PBMCs came the material, which was cDNA or gDNA.

This clone has a handful of counts. In the study's own analysis: Nucleated cell counts were estimated from reference gene primer amplification. The method was immunoSEQ multiplex PCR; TCRdb's version includes in-frame clones alone and lacks a portion of them. Clone size and V and J calls were adopted from that table, with D and trimming inferred from the DNA. The sample shows about 200,000 clones, around 84% of them seen only once. Germline values: CDR1 SGHDT, CDR2 YYEEEE. V lost 4 bases and J lost 6, with 9 bases in between. The CDR3 spans 12 residues. The V gene is TRBV5-6, the J gene TRBJ2-3; the D is unclear. This receptor was taken from a woman of 80 years or more with acute or convalescent COVID-19. The sequencing sample was made of peripheral blood. The chain's CDR3 is CASSPGGDTQYF. The CDR3, as DNA: TGTGCCAGCAGCCCGGGTGGGGATACGCAGTATTTT.